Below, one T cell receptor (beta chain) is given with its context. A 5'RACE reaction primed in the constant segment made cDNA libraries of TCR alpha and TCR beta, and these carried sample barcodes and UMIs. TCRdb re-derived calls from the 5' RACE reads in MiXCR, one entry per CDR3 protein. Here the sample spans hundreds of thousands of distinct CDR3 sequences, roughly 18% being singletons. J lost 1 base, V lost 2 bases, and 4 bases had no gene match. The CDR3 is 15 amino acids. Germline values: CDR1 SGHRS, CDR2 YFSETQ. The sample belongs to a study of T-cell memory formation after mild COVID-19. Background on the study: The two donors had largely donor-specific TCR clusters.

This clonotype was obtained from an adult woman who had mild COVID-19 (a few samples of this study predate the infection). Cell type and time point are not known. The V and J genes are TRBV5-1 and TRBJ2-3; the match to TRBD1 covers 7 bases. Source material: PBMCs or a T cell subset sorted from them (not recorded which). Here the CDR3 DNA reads TGCGCCAGCAGCTTTTCCGGGACAGGCACAGATACGCAGTATTTT. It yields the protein CASSFSGTGTDTQYF.